The rows below give T cell receptor beta chains drawn from one sample of a study of blood T cell repertoires in COVID-19. Method: immunoSEQ multiplex PCR; TCRdb's copy keeps in-frame clones and lacks some. There are more than 450,000 clones in the sample; 87% occur only once, and roughly 0.72% lies in the top ten. The sequencing sample was made of PBMCs or T cells enriched from blood (not recorded which). These receptors were taken from a woman between 18 and 29 years old who had recovered from COVID-19. Both conserved end residues are trimmed from each CDR3. Each record gives: V gene, CDR3 length, CDR3 protein.

V gene: TRBV4-2
CDR3 length: 14
CDR3 protein: ASSHTPRVQGTEAF

V gene: TRBV24-1
CDR3 length: 14
CDR3 protein: ATSDFGTGRVDTIY

V gene: TRBV30
CDR3 length: 13
CDR3 protein: AWPYREGLNTEAF

V gene: TRBV13
CDR3 length: 14
CDR3 protein: ASSFLVTELTDTQY

V gene: TRBV20-1
CDR3 length: 9
CDR3 protein: SALDRDEQY

V gene: TRBV5-1
CDR3 length: 9
CDR3 protein: ASLQADTQY

V gene: TRBV2
CDR3 length: 11
CDR3 protein: ASIAGLSYEQY

V gene: TRBV30
CDR3 length: 11
CDR3 protein: AWSKGVGTEAF

V gene: TRBV5-4
CDR3 length: 12
CDR3 protein: ASSPDRGRTEAF

V gene: TRBV6-1
CDR3 length: 15
CDR3 protein: ASSEARLDPGANVLT

V gene: TRBV7-2
CDR3 length: 14
CDR3 protein: ASSSKAGAHTGELF

V gene: TRBV7-9
CDR3 length: 16
CDR3 protein: ASSDGQFSRSLRNEQF

V gene: TRBV5-1
CDR3 length: 12
CDR3 protein: ASSFQGANTEAF

V gene: TRBV24-1
CDR3 length: 14
CDR3 protein: ATSDHSGTLTDTQY

V gene: TRBV27
CDR3 length: 12
CDR3 protein: ASSFTTGESGYT

V gene: TRBV7-2
CDR3 length: 13
CDR3 protein: ASSLYPRTTGELF

V gene: TRBV15
CDR3 length: 13
CDR3 protein: ATSREGGLNTEAF

V gene: TRBV2
CDR3 length: 11
CDR3 protein: ASSDVSPDTQY

V gene: TRBV5-1
CDR3 length: 13
CDR3 protein: ASSLEGGGTDTQY

V gene: TRBV5-4
CDR3 length: 12
CDR3 protein: ASSLAGTQETQY

V gene: TRBV9
CDR3 length: 12
CDR3 protein: ASSVGAEADTQY

V gene: TRBV27
CDR3 length: 13
CDR3 protein: ASSPSTGADYGYT

V gene: TRBV12-5
CDR3 length: 12
CDR3 protein: ASGVAGGNTEAF

V gene: TRBV5-1
CDR3 length: 14
CDR3 protein: ASSLEGSLQDYGYT

V gene: TRBV7-9
CDR3 length: 15
CDR3 protein: ASSLPPGRGTNEKLF

V gene: TRBV29-1
CDR3 length: 12
CDR3 protein: SVLGLLGNTEAF

V gene: TRBV30
CDR3 length: 11
CDR3 protein: AWAAVTNSPLH

V gene: TRBV4-1
CDR3 length: 13
CDR3 protein: ASSQTKPGGTEAF

V gene: TRBV18
CDR3 length: 12
CDR3 protein: ASGPGENTGELF

V gene: TRBV29-1
CDR3 length: 10
CDR3 protein: SVEQDYEKLF

V gene: TRBV30
CDR3 length: 12
CDR3 protein: AWRREGIRNTIY

V gene: TRBV29-1
CDR3 length: 11
CDR3 protein: SVARGGLNEQF

V gene: TRBV5-1
CDR3 length: 13
CDR3 protein: ASKGTPTKGTEAF

V gene: TRBV5-6
CDR3 length: 11
CDR3 protein: ASSLADGVGYT

V gene: TRBV20-1
CDR3 length: 16
CDR3 protein: SASDVIDRGHDNYGYT

V gene: TRBV10-2
CDR3 length: 12
CDR3 protein: ASRWREDNSPLH

V gene: TRBV11-3
CDR3 length: 13
CDR3 protein: ASSRGGSGANVLT

V gene: TRBV2
CDR3 length: 14
CDR3 protein: ASSEEGGSGNEKLF

V gene: TRBV10-1
CDR3 length: 14
CDR3 protein: ASSYFQDRGPTEAF

V gene: TRBV3-1/TRBV3-2
CDR3 length: 13
CDR3 protein: ASSQGQGRFYGYT

V gene: TRBV4-2
CDR3 length: 17
CDR3 protein: ASSQGRWRDRLLNTEAF

V gene: TRBV5-4
CDR3 length: 14
CDR3 protein: ASSATSGTGGEKLF

V gene: TRBV24-1
CDR3 length: 10
CDR3 protein: ATSETGYEQY

V gene: TRBV5-1
CDR3 length: 13
CDR3 protein: ASSFRDRDNSPLH

V gene: TRBV2
CDR3 length: 11
CDR3 protein: ASSTGTRRNQY

V gene: TRBV12-3/TRBV12-4
CDR3 length: 11
CDR3 protein: ASSSSGQGAET

V gene: TRBV25-1
CDR3 length: 10
CDR3 protein: ASTRGVGGYT

V gene: TRBV11-2
CDR3 length: 12
CDR3 protein: ASSLDVSNQPQH

V gene: TRBV19
CDR3 length: 15
CDR3 protein: ASSTGDIGTYNSPLH

V gene: TRBV5-1
CDR3 length: 12
CDR3 protein: ASSLVSGQEGYT

V gene: TRBV12-3/TRBV12-4
CDR3 length: 9
CDR3 protein: ASSEPGVTL

V gene: TRBV6-5
CDR3 length: 12
CDR3 protein: ASRGETGRETQY

V gene: TRBV5-6
CDR3 length: 9
CDR3 protein: ASSPGDTQY